Listed here is a single T cell receptor (beta chain). These data originate in a study of blood T cell repertoires in COVID-19. Study background: In each case, the material was cDNA or gDNA derived from T cells, B-cell-depleted T cells, or PBMCs.

Original methodology: Using reference gene primer amplification, nucleated cell counts were estimated. Generated by immunoSEQ multiplex PCR, the TCRdb table keeps only in-frame clones and is missing some. The V and J calls and clone size are taken from that table; D and trimming were inferred from the DNA. The sample records 90,000 to 150,000 clones, 81% being singletons. With 3 bases clipped from V and 0 bases from J, the junction kept 3 bases outside the gene matches. Germline-derived CDR1 and CDR2 are SNHLY and FYNNEI. This CDR3 region has 15 residues. Input material: peripheral blood. The clonotype originates from a human donor in a cohort sampled during active COVID-19. V is TRBV2 and J is TRBJ2-7; 9 bases match TRBD2. CDR3 protein: CASSDQRGDSYEQYF. The CDR3 region has the DNA TGTGCCAGCAGTGACCAGCGGGGGGACTCCTACGAGCAGTACTTC.